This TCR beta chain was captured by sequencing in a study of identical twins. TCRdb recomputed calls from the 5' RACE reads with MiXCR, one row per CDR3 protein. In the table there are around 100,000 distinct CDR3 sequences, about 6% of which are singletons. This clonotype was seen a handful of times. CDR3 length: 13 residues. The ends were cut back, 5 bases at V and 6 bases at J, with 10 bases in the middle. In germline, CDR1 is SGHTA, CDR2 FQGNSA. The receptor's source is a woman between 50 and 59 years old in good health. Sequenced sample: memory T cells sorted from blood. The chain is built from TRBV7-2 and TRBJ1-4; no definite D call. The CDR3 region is CASSPIRHEKLFF. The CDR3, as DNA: TGTGCCAGCAGCCCAATAAGACATGAAAAACTGTTTTTT.